This TCR beta chain derives from a study of beta chain features in type 1 diabetes. Study context: Healthy donors and patients showed comparable age, gender and cell yields.

Whole-study results and caveats: cDNA sequencing could over-represent cells with high TCR expression. Possible PCR preference for shorter templates applied equally to patients and controls.

Sequencing targeted expressed TCRB transcripts, as all isolated RNA had been reverse transcribed. Libraries were prepared by immunoSEQ multiplex PCR; TCRdb keeps only in-frame clonotypes and omits some of them. The data contain about half a million clones, about 29% of them singletons. Germline V gene lookup returns CDR1 SGHNT and CDR2 YYREEE (reference sequence). Germline trimming cut 3 bases from V and 8 bases from J; bases unmatched to any gene: 10. The CDR3 runs to 15 residues. With regard to this clone: The antigen remains undetermined.

This clonotype was obtained from a man younger than 35 in good health. This rearrangement joins TRBV5-4 to TRBJ2-1; the match to TRBD1 covers 8 bases. What was sequenced was naive CD4+ T cells from blood. The CDR3 DNA is TGTGCCAGCAGCTACCGGACAGGGTGGGATGATGAGCAGTTCTTC. It specifies CASSYRTGWDDEQFF. The full variable domain, completed using reference TRBV5-4 and TRBJ2-1, is ETGVTQSPTHLIKTRGQQVTLRCSSQSGHNTVSWYQQALGQGPQFIFQYYREEENGRGNFPPRFSGLQFPNYSSELNVNALELDDSALYLCASSYRTGWDDEQFFGPGTRLTVL.